One and the same sample provided the 2 T cell receptor beta chains below, sequenced in a study of cytomegalovirus exposure and HLA in healthy donors. Both 60 Vbeta primers and 13 Jbeta primers went into the PCR. Here immunoSEQ multiplex PCR was the method, and the copy in TCRdb shows in-frame clones only, minus some. Of some 150,000 clones detected, 78% appear once; the ten largest clones hold 2.8%. The specimen sequenced was PBMCs. The receptor set was obtained from a male donor in good health and CMV-seronegative.

J is TRBJ1-5 and V is TRBV27, with D maybe TRBD1 (6 bases). The CDR3 consists of 20 residues. CDR1 and CDR2 (germline): MNHEY, SMNVEV (reference sequence). V lost 4 bases to trimming and J lost 9 bases, with 34 bases between them. The CDR3 DNA follows: TGTGCCAGCAGTTCCCCCCAGGGGCAGGGTCAAGTCAGGGGAGTTTTGCCCCAGCATTTT. As protein: CASSSPQGQGQVRGVLPQHF.

This clone appeared a few times. The J gene is TRBJ2-1, the V gene TRBV18; 16 nucleotides agree with TRBD2. The CDR3 is 20 residues long. V trimming: 6 bases; J trimming: 16 bases; junction bases outside the gene matches: 27. The germline CDR1 and CDR2 sequences are KGHSH and LQKENI. The CDR3 coding sequence is TGTGCCAGCTCTCAGTTTCCCGGGACTAGCGGGAGGGAGTACACGATGGGGCAATTCTTC. Amino acid sequence: CASSQFPGTSGREYTMGQFF.